Described below is a single TCR beta chain sequence and its context. This sample was included in a study of T cells expressing NK-cell markers. CDR3 size: 15 residues. Germline values: CDR1 MNHEY, CDR2 SMNVEV (reference sequence). TCRdb processed the 5' RACE reads again and assigns one entry to each CDR3 protein, with no DNA. This sample's table has approximately 150,000 distinct CDR3 sequences. The V and J genes are TRBV27 and TRBJ1-1. Sequenced: blood T cells: a sorted CD56 or NKG2C T cell subset, CD4+ or CD8+ T cells, or bulk PBMC T cells (not recorded which). This clonotype was sampled from a man between 18 and 35 years old in good health. This CDR3 reads CASSLMDGVNTEAFF.